What follows describes a single TCR beta chain. Its antigen is undetermined. These data are taken from a study of long-term antiretroviral therapy in people with HIV. Study results and caveats: HIV repertoire CDR3 lengths ranged less widely than those of controls. The repertoire was dominated at all time points by clones expanded before ART.

J lost 3 bases, V lost 1 base, and 11 bases had no gene match. The CDR3 totals 18 residues. Germline CDR1 is LNHDA and CDR2 is SQIVND (reference sequence). The assay used was immunoSEQ (version v3.0), run at survey level. TCRdb's table, derived via immunoSEQ multiplex PCR, lists solely in-frame clones and lacks some. The table has 30,000 to 40,000 clones, around 80% seen once. This sequence joins TRBV19 and TRBJ1-5; the match to TRBD1 covers 8 bases. The starting material was unsorted PBMCs, obtained 2 years after starting antiretroviral therapy. The receptor comes from a woman in her fifties or sixties with HIV. The CDR3 DNA reads as TGTGCCAGTAGTATAGGGAAACGGACAGGGTGGGCCAATCAGCCCCAGCATTTT. As protein: CASSIGKRTGWANQPQHF.